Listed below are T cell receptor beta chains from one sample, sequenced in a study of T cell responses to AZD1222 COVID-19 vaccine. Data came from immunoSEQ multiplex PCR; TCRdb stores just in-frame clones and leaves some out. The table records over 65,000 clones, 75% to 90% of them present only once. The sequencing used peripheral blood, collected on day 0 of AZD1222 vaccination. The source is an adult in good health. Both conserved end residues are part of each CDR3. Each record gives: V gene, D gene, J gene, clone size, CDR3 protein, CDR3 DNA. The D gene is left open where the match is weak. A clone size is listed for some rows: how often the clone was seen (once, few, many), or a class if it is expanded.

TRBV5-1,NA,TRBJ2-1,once,CASSLAGTQHTNEQFF,TGCGCCAGCAGCTTGGCCGGGACCCAACACACGAATGAGCAGTTCTTC
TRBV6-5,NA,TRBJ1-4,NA,CASGTEISLQLFF,TGTGCCAGCGGGACGGAAATAAGTCTACAACTGTTTTTT
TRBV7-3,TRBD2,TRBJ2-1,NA,CASSLGLAEYNEQFF,TGTGCCAGCAGCCTGGGACTAGCGGAATACAATGAGCAGTTCTTC
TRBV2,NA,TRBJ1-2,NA,CASSEARPDTF,TGTGCCAGCAGTGAAGCTCGCCCGGACACCTTC
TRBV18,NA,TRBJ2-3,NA,CASSPDHVGGGQYF,TGTGCCAGCTCACCAGATCACGTCGGGGGTGGGCAGTATTTT
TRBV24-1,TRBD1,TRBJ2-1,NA,CATSDLGQGIDNEQFF,TGTGCCACCAGTGATTTGGGACAGGGGATAGACAATGAGCAGTTCTTC
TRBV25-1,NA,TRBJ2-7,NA,CASSEQLGSYEQYF,TGTGCCAGCAGTGAACAATTAGGCTCCTACGAGCAGTACTTC
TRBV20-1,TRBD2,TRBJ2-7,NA,CSAESGSEQYF,TGCAGTGCTGAAAGCGGGAGCGAGCAGTACTTC
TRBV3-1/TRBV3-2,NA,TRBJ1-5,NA,CASSQTSAQPQHF,TGTGCCAGCAGCCAGACCTCAGCGCAGCCCCAGCATTTT
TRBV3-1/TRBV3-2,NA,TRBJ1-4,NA,CASRNRGATNEKLFF,TGTGCCAGTAGGAACCGGGGTGCAACTAATGAAAAACTGTTTTTT
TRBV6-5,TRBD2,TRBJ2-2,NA,CASISGGTAGELFF,TGTGCCAGCATCAGCGGGGGCACCGCCGGGGAGCTGTTTTTT
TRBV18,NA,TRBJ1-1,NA,CASSPPGPTEAFF,TGTGCCAGCTCACCACCGGGACCTACTGAAGCTTTCTTT
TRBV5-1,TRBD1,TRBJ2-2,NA,CASTGTGITGELFF,TGCGCCAGCACCGGGACAGGGATCACCGGGGAGCTGTTTTTT
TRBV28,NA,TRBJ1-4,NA,CASRLRAREKLFF,TGTGCCAGCAGACTCAGGGCGCGTGAAAAACTGTTTTTT
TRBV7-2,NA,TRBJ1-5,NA,CASSPAGGDQPQHF,TGTGCCAGCAGCCCGGCTGGGGGGGATCAGCCCCAGCATTTT
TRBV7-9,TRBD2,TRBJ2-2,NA,CASSPGLAGANGELFF,TGTGCCAGCAGCCCGGGACTAGCGGGGGCAAACGGGGAGCTGTTTTTT
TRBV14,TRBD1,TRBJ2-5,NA,CASSKDRVYQETQYF,TGTGCCAGCAGCAAGGACAGGGTGTACCAAGAGACCCAGTACTTC
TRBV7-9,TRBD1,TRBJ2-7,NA,CASSLGQGESYEQYF,TGTGCCAGCAGCTTAGGACAGGGGGAGTCCTACGAGCAGTACTTC
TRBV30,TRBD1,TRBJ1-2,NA,CAWSEKDRPHGYTF,TGTGCCTGGAGTGAGAAGGACAGGCCCCATGGCTACACCTTC
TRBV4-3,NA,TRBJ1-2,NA,CASSQMMVQGLYGYTF,TGCGCCAGCAGCCAAATGATGGTACAGGGATTATATGGCTACACCTTC
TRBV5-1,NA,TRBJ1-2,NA,CASSPTGPYGYTF,TGCGCCAGCAGCCCCACAGGACCCTATGGCTACACCTTC
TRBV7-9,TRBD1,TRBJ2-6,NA,CASRPIPVPDRAGANVLTF,TGTGCCAGCAGACCTATCCCGGTACCGGACAGGGCTGGGGCCAACGTCCTGACTTTC
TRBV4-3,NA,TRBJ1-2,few,CASSQDWGTNYGYTF,TGCGCCAGCAGCCAAGACTGGGGAACTAACTATGGCTACACCTTC
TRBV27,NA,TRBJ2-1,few,CASSPGDNEQFF,TGTGCCAGCAGTCCAGGGGACAATGAGCAGTTCTTC
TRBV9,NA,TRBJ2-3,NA,CASSVGSGTTDTQYF,TGTGCCAGCAGCGTAGGATCGGGGACCACAGATACGCAGTATTTT
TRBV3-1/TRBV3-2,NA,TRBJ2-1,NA,CASSQEAHEQFF,TGTGCCAGCAGCCAAGAGGCCCATGAGCAGTTCTTC
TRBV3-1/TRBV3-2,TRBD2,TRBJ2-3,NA,CASSQLFLAGGSTDTQYF,TGTGCCAGCAGCCAACTGTTTCTAGCGGGGGGAAGCACAGATACGCAGTATTTT
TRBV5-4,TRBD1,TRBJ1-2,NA,CASSLLGDSSNYGYTF,TGTGCCAGCAGCTTGTTGGGGGACAGCTCTAACTATGGCTACACCTTC
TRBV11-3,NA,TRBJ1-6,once,CASSLGESGISPLHF,TGTGCCAGCAGCTTAGGGGAGAGCGGAATTTCACCCCTCCACTTT
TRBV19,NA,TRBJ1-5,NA,CASRLEGGNQPQHF,TGTGCCAGTAGACTGGAGGGCGGCAATCAGCCCCAGCATTTT
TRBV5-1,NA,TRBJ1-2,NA,CASSRDRIYGYTF,TGCGCCAGCAGCCGTGACAGGATCTATGGCTACACCTTC
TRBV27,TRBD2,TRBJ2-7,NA,CASSRILAGAYEQYF,TGTGCCAGCAGCAGAATTTTAGCGGGGGCCTACGAGCAGTACTTC
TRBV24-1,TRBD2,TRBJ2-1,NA,CATSDRLAGDYNEQFF,TGTGCCACCAGTGACAGACTAGCGGGGGATTACAATGAGCAGTTCTTC
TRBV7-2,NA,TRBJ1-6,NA,CASSPDKTGGSPLHF,TGTGCCAGCAGCCCTGACAAAACCGGCGGTTCACCCCTCCACTTT
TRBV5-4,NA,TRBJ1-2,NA,CASSLAQGPYGYTF,TGTGCCAGCAGCCTGGCCCAGGGTCCCTATGGCTACACCTTC
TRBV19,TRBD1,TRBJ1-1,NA,CASSQGGTEAFF,TGTGCCAGTAGTCAGGGGGGCACTGAAGCTTTCTTT
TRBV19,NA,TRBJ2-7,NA,CASGVSSYEQYF,TGTGCTTCAGGGGTAAGCTCCTACGAGCAGTACTTC
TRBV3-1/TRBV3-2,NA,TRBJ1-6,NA,CASSQSLSVYNSPLHF,TGTGCCAGCAGCCAATCGTTGTCCGTCTATAATTCACCCCTCCACTTT
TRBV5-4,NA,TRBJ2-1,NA,CASSLTVVGGPSNEQFF,TGTGCCAGCAGCTTGACTGTCGTGGGGGGGCCGAGCAATGAGCAGTTCTTC
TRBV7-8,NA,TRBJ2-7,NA,CASSLVADSSYEQYF,TGTGCCAGCAGCTTAGTGGCGGACAGCTCCTACGAGCAGTACTTC
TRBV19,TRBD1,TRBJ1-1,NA,CASSSEDRGRRAEAFF,TGTGCCAGTTCCTCGGAGGACAGGGGGCGCCGGGCTGAAGCTTTCTTT
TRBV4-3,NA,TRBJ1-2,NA,CASSQSGVRSYYGYTF,TGCGCCAGCAGCCAAAGTGGTGTCAGATCCTACTATGGCTACACCTTC
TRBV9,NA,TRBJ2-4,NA,CASSPGAGKNIQYF,TGTGCCAGCAGCCCCGGAGCAGGCAAAAACATTCAGTACTTC
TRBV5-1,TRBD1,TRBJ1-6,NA,CASSFDRGSSPLHF,TGCGCCAGCAGCTTTGACAGGGGAAGTTCACCCCTCCACTTT
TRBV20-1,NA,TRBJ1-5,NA,CSASSRGERNQPQHF,TGCAGTGCTAGTTCCCGGGGTGAGCGCAATCAGCCCCAGCATTTT
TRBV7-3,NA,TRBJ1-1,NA,CASSLLNSQATEAFF,TGTGCCAGCAGCTTACTGAACAGTCAGGCCACTGAAGCTTTCTTT
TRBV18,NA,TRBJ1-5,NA,CASSPLAGQHNQPQHF,TGTGCCAGCTCACCACTCGCCGGTCAGCACAATCAGCCCCAGCATTTT
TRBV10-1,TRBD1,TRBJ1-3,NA,CASSAGTGSGLGNTIYF,TGCGCCAGCAGTGCCGGGACAGGGAGCGGCCTTGGAAACACCATATATTTT
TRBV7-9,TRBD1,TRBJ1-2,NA,CASSFFRDRLNGYTF,TGTGCCAGCAGCTTCTTCCGGGACAGGTTAAATGGCTACACCTTC
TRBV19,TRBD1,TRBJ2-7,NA,CASSISQGQGYYEQYF,TGTGCCAGTAGTATAAGTCAGGGACAGGGGTACTACGAGCAGTACTTC
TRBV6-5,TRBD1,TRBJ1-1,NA,CASRLGQVNTEAFF,TGTGCCAGCAGACTGGGACAGGTGAACACTGAAGCTTTCTTT
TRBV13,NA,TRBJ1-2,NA,CASSLPVTQNYGYTF,TGTGCCAGCAGCTTACCGGTCACACAGAACTATGGCTACACCTTC
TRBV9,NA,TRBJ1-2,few,CASSALDRTYGYTF,TGTGCCAGCAGCGCCCTGGACCGGACTTATGGCTACACCTTC
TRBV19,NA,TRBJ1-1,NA,CASSIQGSRGNTEAFF,TGTGCCAGTAGTATTCAGGGAAGCAGGGGGAACACTGAAGCTTTCTTT
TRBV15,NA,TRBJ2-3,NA,CATSRDLHIGSTDTQYF,TGTGCCACCAGCAGAGATCTGCACATTGGCAGCACAGATACGCAGTATTTT